These 22 T cell receptor beta chains came from one sample sequenced in a study of blood T cell repertoires in COVID-19. Clones were read by immunoSEQ multiplex PCR, and TCRdb kept only the in-frame ones, dropping some. The sample carries 250,000 to 300,000 clones, more than 85% recorded once. The source material was peripheral blood. These receptors were obtained from a woman in her thirties with COVID-19, enrolled during active disease.

This clone appeared once. The CDR3 DNA follows: TGTGCCAGCAGCCCCGGACATCGGGCCTCAGGCTACACCTTC. This gives the protein CASSPGHRASGYTF. V is TRBV7-2 and J is TRBJ1-2, with D tentatively TRBD1 (5 bases). Trimming took 5 bases from V and 8 from J, leaving 18 bases between them. Germline lookup yields CDR1 SGHTA and CDR2 FQGNSA. This CDR3 region has 14 residues.

In this sample, this clone turned up once. CDR3 nucleotide sequence: TGTGCCAGCAGCTTGGCCGGGGGGGTCGTATCCGAGCAGTACTTC. It specifies CASSLAGGVVSEQYF. This chain connects TRBV5-6 to TRBJ2-7; 8 bases map to TRBD2. Trimming cost V 0 bases and J 6 bases; bases outside gene matches: 8. The CDR3 is 15 residues long. CDR1 and CDR2 (germline): SGHDT, YYEEEE. The full variable domain, completed using reference TRBV5-6 and TRBJ2-7, is DAGVTQSPTHLIKTRGQQVTLRCSPKSGHDTVSWYQQALGQGPQFIFQYYEEEERQRGNFPDRFSGHQFPNYSSELNVNALLLGDSALYLCASSLAGGVVSEQYFGPGTRLTVT.

V usage is TRBV6-1 and J usage is TRBJ2-2; unclear D gene. V was clipped by 11 bases and J by 1 base, with 11 bases between them. The CDR3 covers 13 residues. Germline CDR1 is MNHNS and CDR2 is SASEGT. CDR3 in amino acids: CAGLSVNTGELFF. The DNA of the CDR3 is TGTGCCGGTCTCTCGGTGAACACCGGGGAGCTGTTTTTT.

The CDR3 nucleotides are TGTGCCAGCAGCCCTAGGACAGGCAACTATGGCTACACCTTC. Its protein product is CASSPRTGNYGYTF. The V and J genes are TRBV7-9 and TRBJ1-2, with 7 bases aligning to TRBD1. In germline, CDR1 is SEHNR, CDR2 FQNEAQ (reference sequence). This CDR3 is 14 amino acids long. Germline trimming cut 5 bases from V and 2 bases from J; bases unmatched to any gene: 5. Filled out from reference TRBV7-9 and TRBJ1-2, the complete variable domain reads DTGVSQNPRHKITKRGQNVTFRCDPISEHNRLYWYRQTLGQGPEFLTYFQNEAQLEKSRLLSDRFSAERPKGSFSTLEIQRTEQGDSAMYLCASSPRTGNYGYTFGSGTRLTVV.

V is TRBV19 and J is TRBJ1-5, with TRBD1 matching over 12 bases. Trimming removed 6 bases from V and 0 bases from J; junction bases left unmatched: 9. Germline values: CDR1 LNHDA, CDR2 SQIVND (reference sequence). The CDR3 has 18 residues. As DNA, the CDR3 is TGTGCCAGTAGGTCCGGGACAGGGGGCCCTATTAGCAATCAGCCCCAGCATTTT. It yields the protein CASRSGTGGPISNQPQHF.

This sequence joins TRBV30 and TRBJ1-6; 8 bases line up with TRBD1. The length of the CDR3 is 15 residues. V lost 0 bases, J lost 10 bases, and 8 bases stayed unmatched. CDR1 is GTSNPN, CDR2 SVGIG, per germline (reference sequence). CDR3 bases: TGTGCCTGGAGTGTACAGGACAGGGTTTGGTCACCCCTCCACTTT. The encoded protein is CAWSVQDRVWSPLHF.

Worth noting for this clone: Other DNA sequences in this sample translate to the same CDR3. The chain recombines TRBV12-3 or TRBV12-4 with TRBJ1-5, with 9 bases lining up with TRBD1. J was trimmed by 1 base and V by 8 bases; bases with no gene match: 0. This CDR3 has 13 residues. This chain's CDR3 is CASGQGSNQPQHF. Here the CDR3 DNA reads TGTGCCAGCGGACAGGGGAGCAATCAGCCCCAGCATTTT.

The chain couples TRBV30 to TRBJ2-3, with D unclear. Germline-derived CDR1 and CDR2 are GTSNPN and SVGIG (reference sequence). Trimming removed 0 bases at V and 3 bases at J, with 7 bases between. CDR3 length: 13 residues. The DNA for the CDR3 is TGTGCCTGGAGTGTTAAGCGAACAGATACGCAGTATTTT. Translation: CAWSVKRTDTQYF.

V is TRBV18 and J is TRBJ1-1; no definite D call. Germline CDR1 reads KGHSH; CDR2 reads LQKENI. The CDR3 contains 16 residues. With 3 bases removed from V and 4 bases from J, the gap between germline ends came to 18 bases. The DNA for the CDR3 is TGTGCCAGCTCACCCCTTATGGCAGATTCGGGCACTGAAGCTTTCTTT. Translating gives CASSPLMADSGTEAFF. The entire variable domain, with the rest obtained from reference TRBV18 and TRBJ1-1, is as follows: NAGVMQNPRHLVRRRGQEARLRCSPMKGHSHVYWYRQLPEEGLKFMVYLQKENIIDESGMPKERFSAEFPKEGPSILRIQQVVRGDSAAYFCASSPLMADSGTEAFFGQGTRLTVV.

The chain couples TRBV7-9 to TRBJ2-5; TRBD2 is a possible D gene (5 bases). Trimming left V 1 base short and J 2 bases short, with 14 bases between. The CDR3 is 16 amino acids. The germline gives CDR1 SEHNR, CDR2 FQNEAQ (reference sequence). The DNA of the CDR3 is TGTGCCAGCAGCTTAGTGGTGGGAGTGGGTCAAGAGACCCAGTACTTC. Protein: CASSLVVGVGQETQYF.

This chain links TRBV5-1 with TRBJ1-1; unclear D gene. The CDR3 extends over 14 amino acids. V gave up 4 bases and J gave up 5 bases, with 15 bases separating them. Germline V lookup: CDR1 SGHRS, CDR2 YFSETQ. The CDR3 sequence: CASSPLSGRTEAFF. DNA for the CDR3: TGCGCCAGCAGCCCGCTGTCGGGAAGGACTGAAGCTTTCTTT.

The chain links TRBV18 to TRBJ1-2; D remains unclear. CDR1 and CDR2 (germline): KGHSH, LQKENI. The CDR3 extends over 13 amino acids. V was pared by 2 bases and J by 7 bases, with 11 bases between. The CDR3 coding sequence is TGTGCCAGCTCACCATACGGGGAGGGTGGCTACACCTTC. Amino acid sequence: CASSPYGEGGYTF.

J is TRBJ2-2 and V is TRBV7-2; D not resolved. V dropped 5 bases and J dropped 7 bases, with 5 bases sitting between them. This CDR3 region has 11 residues. CDR1 is SGHTA and CDR2 is FQGNSA in the germline V gene. This chain's CDR3 is CASSQDGELFF. CDR3 sequence (DNA): TGTGCCAGCAGCCAGGACGGGGAGCTGTTTTTT.

V and J are TRBV2 and TRBJ2-1, with 8 bases aligning to TRBD2. CDR1 is SNHLY, CDR2 FYNNEI, per germline. This CDR3 contains 16 residues. V trimming: 10 bases; J trimming: 5 bases; junction bases outside the gene matches: 16. The CDR3 protein is CATRASRTSRHNEQFF. Here the CDR3 DNA reads TGTGCCACCCGGGCCAGTCGGACTAGCAGACACAATGAGCAGTTCTTC.

The genes are TRBV6-1 and TRBJ1-2, with TRBD1 matching 9 bases. The CDR3 is 17 amino acids. Trimming at V came to 4 bases and at J to 4 bases, leaving 13 bases not matched to a gene. In germline, CDR1 is MNHNS, CDR2 SASEGT. This CDR3 reads CASSGGQGTSQFYGYTF. CDR3 nucleotides: TGTGCCAGCAGTGGGGGACAGGGAACCTCCCAATTCTATGGCTACACCTTC.

V usage is TRBV7-2 and J usage is TRBJ2-7; TRBD1 matches 7 bases. This CDR3 is built from 13 residues. The germline V gene has CDR1 SGHTA and CDR2 FQGNSA. V gave up 0 bases and J gave up 9 bases; unmatched junction bases: 5. The CDR3 DNA reads TGTGCCAGCAGCTTAGCTCCGGACAGGACGCAGTACTTC. The encoded protein is CASSLAPDRTQYF.

The chain is built from TRBV13 and TRBJ2-2; maybe TRBD2 (5 bases). The germline CDR1 and CDR2 sequences are PRHDT and FYEKMQ (reference sequence). This CDR3 has 15 amino acids. Trimming took off 3 bases at V and 5 bases at J, with 13 bases between the two ends. CDR3 nucleotides: TGTGCCAGCAGCTTTTCCGAGGGCCGTACCGGGGAGCTGTTTTTT. Translation: CASSFSEGRTGELFF.

On this clone: Additional DNA sequences in this sample encode the identical CDR3. The chain recombines TRBV7-2 with TRBJ2-5; a possible D gene is TRBD1 (5 bases). The CDR3 runs to 14 residues. Germline V gene sequence: CDR1 SGHTA, CDR2 FQGNSA. V dropped 1 base and J dropped 0 bases, with 6 bases sitting between them. The CDR3 protein is CASSLGTNQETQYF. The CDR3 region has the DNA TGTGCCAGCAGCTTAGGGACAAACCAAGAGACCCAGTACTTC.

The chain couples TRBV21-1 to TRBJ1-5; the DNA was not used to check the table's D call, TRBD1. TRBV21-1 is given as a pseudogene. This CDR3 is 16 amino acids long. The CDR3 loop reads CASSTRQGEGNQPQHF. CDR3 nucleotide sequence: TGTGCCAGCAGCACCAGGCAGGGGGAAGGCAATCAGCCCCAGCATTTT.

J is TRBJ2-2 and V is TRBV3-1 (or the pseudogene TRBV3-2), with D possibly being TRBD1 (6 bases). The V end was cut by 6 bases, the J end by 5 bases, with 10 bases between. Germline lookup yields CDR1 LGHDT and CDR2 YNNKEL (reference sequence). The CDR3 is made up of 13 amino acids. CDR3 sequence: CASRGARTGELFF. The DNA of the CDR3 is TGTGCCAGCAGGGGGGCGCGTACCGGGGAGCTGTTTTTT.

The rearrangement joins TRBV10-2 to TRBJ1-5, with D possibly matching TRBD1 (6 bases). This CDR3 contains 13 residues. The germline V gene encodes CDR1 WSHSY and CDR2 SAAADI. Between the trimmed V and J ends, which lost 6 bases and 4 bases, there was a span of 10 bases. CDR3 sequence (DNA): TGCGCCAGCAGGAACAGGGTTAATCAGCCCCAGCATTTT. It is translated as CASRNRVNQPQHF.

The rearrangement uses TRBV6-4 and TRBJ1-1; 9 bases are shared with TRBD1. Looked up from germline, CDR1 is MRHNA and CDR2 is SNTAGT. Trimming removed 6 bases from V and 5 bases from J; junction bases left unmatched: 1. The CDR3 runs to 12 residues. In nucleotides, the CDR3 is TGTGCCAGCAGGGGACAGGGAACTGAAGCTTTCTTT. Translating it yields CASRGQGTEAFF.